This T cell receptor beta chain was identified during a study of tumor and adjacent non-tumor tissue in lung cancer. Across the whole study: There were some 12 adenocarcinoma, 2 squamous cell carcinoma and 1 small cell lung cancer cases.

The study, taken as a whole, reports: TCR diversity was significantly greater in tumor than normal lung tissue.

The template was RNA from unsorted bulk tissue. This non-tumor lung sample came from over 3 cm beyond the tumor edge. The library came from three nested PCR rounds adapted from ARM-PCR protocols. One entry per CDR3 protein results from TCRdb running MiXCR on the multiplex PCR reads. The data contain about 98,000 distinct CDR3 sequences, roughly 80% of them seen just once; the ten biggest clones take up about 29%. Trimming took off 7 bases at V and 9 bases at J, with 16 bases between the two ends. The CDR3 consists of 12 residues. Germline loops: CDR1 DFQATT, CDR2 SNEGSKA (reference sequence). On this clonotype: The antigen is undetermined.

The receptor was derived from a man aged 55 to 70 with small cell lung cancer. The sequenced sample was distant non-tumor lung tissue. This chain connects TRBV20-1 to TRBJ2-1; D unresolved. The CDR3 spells CSVKPKFIEQFF. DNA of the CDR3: TGCAGTGTTAAACCTAAGTTTATTGAGCAGTTCTTC.